This T cell receptor (beta chain) was identified in a study of CD8+CD57+ T cells in acquired aplastic anemia. As for the study in general: Sorted CD4+ plus CD8+ cells gave DNA averaging about 3.2 ug.

Flow cytometry had shown expanded CD8+CD57+ cells in the patients chosen for sequencing. Genomic DNA constituted the template upon which TCR beta VDJ and CDR3 profiling was performed. TCRdb re-analysed the reads in MiXCR, keeping a single row per CDR3 protein. The sample includes about 160,000 distinct CDR3 sequences, 71% of them seen just once. Findings of the study overall: Fewer than 35 CD8+ CDR3 sequences occurred in both the patients and the controls. Researchers reported that CD8+ Simpson's diversity was not significantly different in patients versus controls.

As regards this clonotype: Its specificity is not known.

The CDR3 sequence is 16 residues long. Trimming stripped 2 bases from V and 4 bases from J, with 18 bases between. CDR1 and CDR2 (germline): SGHTA, FQGTGA. This receptor was identified in a human donor with aplastic anemia. V is TRBV7-3 and J is TRBJ2-7; TRBD2 might be the D (6 bases). The sequenced sample consisted of sorted CD4+, CD8+, or CD8+CD57+ T cells (not recorded which) from PBMCs. The chain's CDR3 is CASSLSAGPASYEQYF. The DNA of the CDR3 is TGTGCCAGCAGCTTATCCGCGGGACCGGCGAGTTACGAGCAGTACTTC. The whole variable domain, remainder taken from reference TRBV7-3 and TRBJ2-7, is GAGVSQTPSNKVTEKGKYVELRCDPISGHTALYWYRQSLGQGPEFLIYFQGTGAADDSGLPNDRFFAVRPEGSVSTLKIQRTERGDSAVYLCASSLSAGPASYEQYFGPGTRLTVT.